This T cell receptor beta chain was sequenced in a study of Ad26.COV2.S vaccination and SARS-CoV-2 variants. Specified treatment: over 15 received Ad26.COV2.S at low or high dose, single or two shots; 5 received placebo; per-sample allocation not given. The samples were gathered on day 63 after the first injection of vaccine or placebo. Cohort 1b enrolled adults aged 18-55 years in Boston. V lost 8 bases, J lost 2 bases, and 12 bases lay in between. Germline loops: CDR1 MDHEN, CDR2 SYDVKM. The CDR3 has 13 residues. The assay was immunoSEQ multiplex PCR, and TCRdb's table has in-frame clones only and misses some. Altogether some 350,000 clones are present, about 90% being singletons, with the ten largest covering 4.5% to 7%.

This chain uses TRBV28 with TRBJ1-2, with D possibly TRBD1 on 5 matching bases. The sequenced sample was peripheral blood, obtained in a trial of Ad26.COV2.S vaccine versus placebo. This receptor was identified in a person between 18 and 59 years old who received the Ad26.COV2.S COVID-19 vaccine or a placebo. The CDR3 DNA reads as TGTGCCAGCGTGGTGGGGACGAACTATGGCTACACCTTC. It specifies CASVVGTNYGYTF.